This T cell receptor beta chain was profiled in a study of blood T cells in healthy people across ages. Drawn from each donor were roughly 9.4 milliliters of peripheral blood. The second PCR ran about 6 to 12 cycles with a sample-barcoded 5' primer and J-beta primers. TCRdb redid the calling of the 5' RACE reads with MiXCR, one entry per CDR3 protein. The repertoire holds approximately 760,000 distinct CDR3 sequences, with 25% as singletons. These data also formed part of another study, on T cells of mothers and their children.

The sample comprised blood. This receptor was obtained from a boy younger than 18 in good health.

CDR3 protein: CASSRQDPRFDEQFF. CDR3 nucleotides: TGTGCCAGCAGTCGTCAGGACCCTAGATTCGATGAGCAGTTCTTC. The chain has TRBV25-1 and TRBJ2-5, with no clear D. TRBJ2-1 explains the end of the DNA better; the J call may be wrong. The CDR3 is 15 residues long. Per the germline V gene, CDR1 is MGHDK and CDR2 is SYGVNS.